These 31 T cell receptor beta chains came from one sample sequenced in a study of blood T cell repertoires in COVID-19. Only in-frame clones appear in the TCRdb table, and some are missing; sequencing was by immunoSEQ multiplex PCR. Of roughly 200,000 clones in the sample, 85% to 90% are singletons; the top ten hold around 7.5%. Material for sequencing was peripheral blood. The receptors originated from a woman aged 60 to 75 with acute or convalescent COVID-19.

This clone was counted only a few times. The rearrangement links TRBV19 to TRBJ1-4, with D perhaps TRBD1 (5 bases). Per germline, CDR1 LNHDA and CDR2 SQIVND (reference sequence). The CDR3 contains 16 residues. The germline V and J ends were trimmed by 6 bases and 0 bases, with 14 bases remaining between them. CDR3 region: CASRIGRGATNEKLFF. CDR3 bases: TGTGCCAGTAGAATCGGGAGGGGAGCAACTAATGAAAAACTGTTTTTT.

The V and J genes are TRBV19 and TRBJ1-5; 8 bases match TRBD1. This CDR3 region has 15 residues. The V segment lost 5 bases and the J segment 6 bases; nucleotides outside the gene matches: 9. From germline, CDR1 is LNHDA and CDR2 SQIVND (reference sequence). The DNA of the CDR3 is TGTGCCAGTAGTTCGTCAGGGGGCGCATCTCAGCCCCAGCATTTT. It encodes CASSSSGGASQPQHF.

V gene TRBV27 combines with J gene TRBJ2-7, with unresolved D. Between the trimmed V and J ends, which lost 0 bases and 6 bases, there was a span of 9 bases. CDR1 is MNHEY, CDR2 SMNVEV, per germline (reference sequence). The CDR3 loop spans 13 amino acids. Written as DNA, the CDR3 is TGTGCCAGCAGTTTATCCCCCTCTAGCGAGCAGTACTTC. Its translation: CASSLSPSSEQYF.

The genes are TRBV28 and TRBJ1-4, with TRBD1 identical over 10 bases. The germline V gene has CDR1 MDHEN and CDR2 SYDVKM. The trim removed 6 bases at V and 8 bases at J, leaving 6 bases unmatched. This CDR3 has 14 amino acids. The CDR3 protein is CASRSGTGDEKLFF. CDR3 nucleotides: TGTGCCAGCAGGTCCGGGACAGGGGACGAAAAACTGTTTTTT.

The rearrangement uses TRBV10-3 and TRBJ1-2, with D possibly matching TRBD1 (6 bases). CDR1 is ENHRY and CDR2 is SYGVKD in the germline V gene. This CDR3 has 16 amino acids. V was pared by 4 bases and J by 0 bases, with 15 bases between. CDR3 DNA sequence: TGTGCCATCAGTGGGTTACCGGGACAAACTAACTATGGCTACACCTTC. Its translation: CAISGLPGQTNYGYTF.

V usage is TRBV19 and J usage is TRBJ1-5; a weak D match, TRBD1 (6 bases). In germline, CDR1 is LNHDA, CDR2 SQIVND (reference sequence). With 4 bases removed from V and 2 bases from J, the gap between germline ends came to 15 bases. CDR3 length: 16 amino acids. CDR3 DNA sequence: TGTGCCAGTAGTAGAGCAACAGGGCACGGCAATCAGCCCCAGCATTTT. Translation gives CASSRATGHGNQPQHF.

The genes are TRBV5-1 and TRBJ2-1; perhaps TRBD2 as D (5 bases). V was clipped by 4 bases and J by 6 bases, with 17 bases between them. Germline V gene data show CDR1 as SGHRS and CDR2 as YFSETQ. CDR3 length: 15 amino acids. The CDR3 region is CASSPGRLAGNEQFF. CDR3 DNA: TGCGCCAGCAGCCCTGGGCGTCTAGCTGGCAATGAGCAGTTCTTC.

V and J are TRBV30 and TRBJ1-2, with a weak D call TRBD1 (6 bases). CDR3 size: 15 residues. Trimming shortened V by 0 bases and J by 8 bases, and 19 bases separated the two germline ends. Germline CDR1 GTSNPN, CDR2 SVGIG (reference sequence). CDR3 in DNA: TGTGCCTGGAGTGTAGATGGTACAGGGTTACGCGGCTACACCTTC. Its translation is CAWSVDGTGLRGYTF. Combining the CDR3 with reference TRBV30 and TRBJ1-2 gives the whole variable domain SQTIHQWPATLVQPVGSPLSLECTVEGTSNPNLYWYRQAAGRGLQLLFYSVGIGQISSEVPQNLSASRPQDRQFILSSKKLLLSDSGFYLCAWSVDGTGLRGYTFGSGTRLTVV.

The chain combines TRBV19 with TRBJ2-1, with 10 bases identical to TRBD2. This CDR3 is built from 16 residues. Looked up from germline, CDR1 is LNHDA and CDR2 is SQIVND (reference sequence). J lost 10 bases, V lost 7 bases, and 16 bases had no gene match. The CDR3 sequence is CASTRSPSGSQGEQFF. CDR3 nucleotides: TGTGCCAGTACCCGATCCCCTAGCGGGAGTCAAGGCGAGCAGTTCTTC.

The chain couples TRBV18 to TRBJ1-2, with D tentatively TRBD1 (6 bases). From germline, CDR1 is KGHSH and CDR2 LQKENI. The CDR3 consists of 14 residues. V gave up 3 bases and J gave up 7 bases, with 15 bases separating them. In nucleotides, the CDR3 is TGTGCCAGCTCACCCTCTAGACAGGCCGGTGGCTACACCTTC. Translating gives CASSPSRQAGGYTF.

This chain links TRBV30 with TRBJ1-2; D not resolved. Trimming pared 4 bases from V and 8 bases from J, leaving 11 bases between. Germline CDR1 and CDR2: GTSNPN and SVGIG (reference sequence). The CDR3 consists of 11 residues. CDR3 in DNA: TGTGCCTGGACCCCATCGGTCGGCTACACCTTC. Residues: CAWTPSVGYTF.

The rearrangement uses TRBV9 and TRBJ1-1; the D gene is possibly TRBD1 (6 bases). The germline CDR1 and CDR2 sequences are SGDLS and YYNGEE. Trimming took 4 bases from V and 4 from J, leaving 17 bases between them. The CDR3 spans 15 residues. CDR3: CASSSHRDMRTEAFF. CDR3 DNA sequence: TGTGCCAGCAGCTCTCACAGGGATATGCGCACTGAAGCTTTCTTT.

The CDR3 loop is CASSPRQGAGNTIYF. CDR3 DNA: TGTGCCAGCAGTCCCCGACAGGGAGCTGGAAACACCATATATTTT. The rearrangement joins TRBV27 to TRBJ1-3; TRBD1 matches at 7 bases. The CDR3 runs to 15 residues. CDR1 and CDR2 from the germline V gene are MNHEY and SMNVEV (reference sequence). The trim removed 5 bases at V and 2 bases at J, leaving 6 bases unmatched.

The chain uses TRBV6-5 and TRBJ1-4, with a tentative D call TRBD1 (6 bases). The CDR3 length is 15 residues. Germline loops: CDR1 MNHEY, CDR2 SVGAGI. V dropped 0 bases and J dropped 7 bases, with 12 bases sitting between them. The CDR3 reads CASSYSSGAGEKLFF. The CDR3 DNA reads as TGTGCCAGCAGTTACTCGTCAGGGGCGGGTGAAAAACTGTTTTTT.

The V call is TRBV19, the J call TRBJ2-6, with TRBD1 as a possible D gene (6 bases). V lost 5 bases and J 0 bases, leaving 17 bases between the germline ends. Germline CDR1 LNHDA, CDR2 SQIVND (reference sequence). This CDR3 contains 18 residues. CDR3: CASSYTGTRSSGANVLTF. The CDR3 bases are TGTGCCAGTAGTTATACCGGGACACGTAGCTCTGGGGCCAACGTCCTGACTTTC. Drawing the rest from reference TRBV19 and TRBJ2-6, the complete variable domain is DGGITQSPKYLFRKEGQNVTLSCEQNLNHDAMYWYRQDPGQGLRLIYYSQIVNDFQKGDIAEGYSVSREKKESFPLTVTSAQKNPTAFYLCASSYTGTRSSGANVLTFGAGSRLTVL.

The CDR3 loop reads CASSPASGSISYNEQFF. For the CDR3, the DNA is TGCGCCAGCAGCCCGGCTAGCGGGAGTATTTCCTACAATGAGCAGTTCTTC. The chain has TRBV5-1 and TRBJ2-1; the match to TRBD2 covers 10 bases. The V segment lost 4 bases and the J segment 1 base; nucleotides outside the gene matches: 8. The CDR3 is made up of 17 amino acids. Germline CDR1 and CDR2: SGHRS and YFSETQ. The full variable domain, its missing parts supplied by reference TRBV5-1 and TRBJ2-1, is KAGVTQTPRYLIKTRGQQVTLSCSPISGHRSVSWYQQTPGQGLQFLFEYFSETQRNKGNFPGRFSGRQFSNSRSEMNVSTLELGDSALYLCASSPASGSISYNEQFFGPGTRLTVL.

The sample holds a few counts of this clone. The junction does not match germline at one end; this may be a read error. The V and J genes are TRBV11-2 and TRBJ2-7; 12 nucleotides line up with TRBD2. Germline CDR1 reads SGHAT; CDR2 reads FQNNGV. The CDR3 extends over 12 amino acids. CDR3 amino acids: CASSWGAGLAGF. The CDR3 DNA is TGTGCCAGCAGCTGGGGGGCTGGACTAGCGGGATTC.

This chain links TRBV12-5 with TRBJ1-2, with D possibly TRBD1 on 6 matching bases. This CDR3 is 13 amino acids long. Germline-derived CDR1 and CDR2 are LGHNT and FRNRAP. Trimming removed 5 bases at V and 6 bases at J, with 13 bases between. CDR3 amino acids: CASGGDIWDGYTF. DNA for the CDR3: TGTGCTAGTGGTGGGGACATTTGGGATGGCTACACCTTC.

V and J are TRBV7-9 and TRBJ2-7; a weak D match, TRBD1 (6 bases). Trimming left V 1 base short and J 1 base short, with 8 bases between. The CDR3 loop spans 14 amino acids. CDR1 and CDR2 (germline): SEHNR, FQNEAQ (reference sequence). CDR3 bases: TGTGCCAGCAGCTTAGGAGGGGGATCCTACGAGCAGTACGTC. As protein: CASSLGGGSYEQYV.

V usage is TRBV5-1 and J usage is TRBJ2-3, with 7 bases lining up with TRBD2. Germline lookup yields CDR1 SGHRS and CDR2 YFSETQ. This CDR3 has 15 amino acids. The ends lost 4 bases at V and 2 bases at J; junction bases unmatched: 7. CDR3: CASSREGPSTDTQYF. The DNA of the CDR3 is TGCGCCAGCAGCAGGGAGGGACCATCCACAGATACGCAGTATTTT. Based on the CDR3 plus reference TRBV5-1 and TRBJ2-3, the full variable domain is KAGVTQTPRYLIKTRGQQVTLSCSPISGHRSVSWYQQTPGQGLQFLFEYFSETQRNKGNFPGRFSGRQFSNSRSEMNVSTLELGDSALYLCASSREGPSTDTQYFGPGTRLTVL.

This sequence joins TRBV7-9 and TRBJ2-4; 7 nucleotides match TRBD1. This CDR3 has 18 residues. The germline V gene has CDR1 SEHNR and CDR2 FQNEAQ (reference sequence). The V and J ends lost 4 bases and 0 bases, in that order; junction bases with no gene match: 12. The CDR3 DNA is TGTGCCAGCAGCTCCCAACGGACAGGCCTACTAGCCAAAAACATTCAGTACTTC. This translates into CASSSQRTGLLAKNIQYF.

A single count supports this clone. The V and J genes are TRBV30 and TRBJ2-4, with 10 nucleotides matching TRBD2. Unmatched junction bases numbered 9, after V lost 4 bases and J lost 0 bases. Germline values: CDR1 GTSNPN, CDR2 SVGIG (reference sequence). The CDR3 totals 17 residues. The DNA for the CDR3 is TGTGCCTGGACTAGCGGGAGAGCTGTAATAGCCAAAAACATTCAGTACTTC. Protein: CAWTSGRAVIAKNIQYF. The full variable domain, in which reference TRBV30 and TRBJ2-4 provide the parts outside the CDR3, is SQTIHQWPATLVQPVGSPLSLECTVEGTSNPNLYWYRQAAGRGLQLLFYSVGIGQISSEVPQNLSASRPQDRQFILSSKKLLLSDSGFYLCAWTSGRAVIAKNIQYFGAGTRLSVL.

This clone was observed a few times. The chain carries TRBV5-1 and TRBJ2-3; perhaps TRBD2 as D (6 bases). From germline, CDR1 is SGHRS and CDR2 YFSETQ. The CDR3 runs 15 residues. V was clipped by 0 bases and J by 0 bases, with 8 bases between them. The CDR3 nucleotides read TGCGCCAGCAGCTTGGGGAGCGGGAGCACAGATACGCAGTATTTT. Protein sequence: CASSLGSGSTDTQYF.

This clone has just one count. The chain carries TRBV20-1 and TRBJ2-1; tentative D call: TRBD2 (7 bases). This CDR3 has 11 residues. The ends were cut back, 7 bases at V and 7 bases at J, with 11 bases in the middle. From germline, CDR1 is DFQATT and CDR2 SNEGSKA (reference sequence). The CDR3 reads CSVRGANEQFF. CDR3 sequence (DNA): TGCAGTGTCCGGGGGGCGAATGAGCAGTTCTTC.

The chain has TRBV3-1 (or the pseudogene TRBV3-2) and TRBJ1-1; D may be TRBD1 (5 bases). There are 16 residues in the CDR3. V gave up 0 bases and J gave up 1 base, with 12 bases separating them. Germline V lookup: CDR1 LGHDT, CDR2 YNNKEL (reference sequence). As DNA, the CDR3 is TGTGCCAGCAGCCAAGAGGAGTCAGGGTGGAACACTGAAGCTTTCTTT. Residues: CASSQEESGWNTEAFF.

The chain recombines TRBV3-1 (or the pseudogene TRBV3-2) with TRBJ2-7; maybe TRBD2 (5 bases). V was clipped by 2 bases and J by 4 bases, with 9 bases between them. The germline V gene encodes CDR1 LGHDT and CDR2 YNNKEL (reference sequence). The CDR3 loop spans 13 amino acids. The CDR3 DNA is TGTGCCAGCAGCCAATCCGGCGGGTACGAGCAGTACGTC. It encodes CASSQSGGYEQYV.

This clone was recorded only once. The V gene is TRBV18, the J gene TRBJ2-2, with D unclear. The length of the CDR3 is 14 residues. Trimming stripped 2 bases from V and 8 bases from J, with 12 bases between. Germline values: CDR1 KGHSH, CDR2 LQKENI. The CDR3 loop reads CASSPKSRSGELFF. The CDR3 DNA follows: TGTGCCAGCTCACCAAAGTCTAGGTCTGGGGAGCTGTTTTTT.

V is TRBV28 and J is TRBJ2-7; no clear D gene. Germline-derived CDR1 and CDR2 are MDHEN and SYDVKM. The V and J ends lost 2 bases and 6 bases respectively, with 5 bases between them. The CDR3 is 11 amino acids. CDR3 protein: CASSLESEQYF. The CDR3 DNA reads as TGTGCCAGCAGTTTAGAGTCCGAGCAGTACTTC.

This clone appeared a few times. This chain links TRBV25-1 with TRBJ1-2; TRBD1 is a possible D gene (6 bases). V was shortened by 2 bases and J by 7 bases, with 8 bases between the two germline ends. The CDR3 is 12 residues long. CDR1 and CDR2 (germline): MGHDK, SYGVNS. CDR3: CASSEQGFGYTF. CDR3 nucleotides: TGTGCCAGCAGTGAACAGGGGTTTGGCTACACCTTC.

Only a few counts were recorded for this clone. The chain couples TRBV5-1 to TRBJ2-1, with 8 bases that match TRBD1. This CDR3 region has 15 residues. Looked up from germline, CDR1 is SGHRS and CDR2 is YFSETQ. V trimming: 4 bases; J trimming: 7 bases; junction bases outside the gene matches: 10. The CDR3 protein is CASSARGQGGNEQFF. CDR3 nucleotides: TGCGCCAGCAGCGCACGCGGACAGGGCGGGAATGAGCAGTTCTTC.

The chain combines TRBV7-9 with TRBJ1-4; the match to TRBD1 covers 8 bases. CDR1 and CDR2 (germline): SEHNR, FQNEAQ (reference sequence). V shed 3 bases and J 6 bases; nucleotides not matched to a gene: 3. The length of the CDR3 is 14 residues. The chain's CDR3 is CASSFTGGDEKLFF. As DNA, the CDR3 is TGTGCCAGCAGCTTCACAGGGGGAGATGAAAAACTGTTTTTT.